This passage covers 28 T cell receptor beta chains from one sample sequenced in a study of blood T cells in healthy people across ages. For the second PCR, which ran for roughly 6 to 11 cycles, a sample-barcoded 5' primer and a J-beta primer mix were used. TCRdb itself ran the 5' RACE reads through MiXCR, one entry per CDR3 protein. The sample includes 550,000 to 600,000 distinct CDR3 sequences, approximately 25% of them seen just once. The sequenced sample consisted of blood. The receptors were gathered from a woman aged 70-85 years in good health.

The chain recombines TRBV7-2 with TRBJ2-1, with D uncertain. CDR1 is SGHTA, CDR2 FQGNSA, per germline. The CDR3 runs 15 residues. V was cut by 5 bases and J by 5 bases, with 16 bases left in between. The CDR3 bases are TGTGCCAGCAGCCCGGGTCGGGTGAGAAACAATGAGCAGTTCTTC. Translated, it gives CASSPGRVRNNEQFF.

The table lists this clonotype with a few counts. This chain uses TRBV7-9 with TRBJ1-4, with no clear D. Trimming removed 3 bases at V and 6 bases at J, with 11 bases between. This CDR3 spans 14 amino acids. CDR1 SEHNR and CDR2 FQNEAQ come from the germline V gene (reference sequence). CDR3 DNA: TGTGCCAGCAGCTTGGGGAGGAGCGATGAAAAACTGTTTTTT. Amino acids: CASSLGRSDEKLFF.

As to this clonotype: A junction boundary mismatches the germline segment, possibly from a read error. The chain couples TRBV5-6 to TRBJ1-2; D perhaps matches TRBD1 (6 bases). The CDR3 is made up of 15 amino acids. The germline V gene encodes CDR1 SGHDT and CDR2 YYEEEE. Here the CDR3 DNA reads TGTACCAGCAGCTCCGCCGGGACAAGACACTATGGCTACACCTTC. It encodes CTSSSAGTRHYGYTF.

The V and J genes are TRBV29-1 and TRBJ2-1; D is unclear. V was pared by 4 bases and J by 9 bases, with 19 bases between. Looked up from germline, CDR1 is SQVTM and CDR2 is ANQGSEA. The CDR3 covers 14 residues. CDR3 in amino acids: CSVGDIRSVGEQFF. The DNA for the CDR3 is TGCAGCGTTGGAGACATTCGTTCGGTTGGTGAGCAGTTCTTC.

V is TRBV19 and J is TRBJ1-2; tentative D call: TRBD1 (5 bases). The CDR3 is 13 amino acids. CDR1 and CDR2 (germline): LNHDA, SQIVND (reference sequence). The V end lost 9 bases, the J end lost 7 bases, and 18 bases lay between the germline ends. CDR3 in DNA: TGTGCCAGCGAAGTGGGGGGAAGCAGTGGCTACACCTTC. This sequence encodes CASEVGGSSGYTF.

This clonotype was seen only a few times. The CDR3 sequence is CASSYSKLLSGNTIYF. Here the CDR3 DNA reads TGTGCCAGCAGTTACTCGAAACTCCTCTCTGGAAACACCATATATTTT. The rearrangement links TRBV6-5 to TRBJ1-3; D gene uncertain. Germline V gene data show CDR1 as MNHEY and CDR2 as SVGAGI. The V and J ends lost 0 bases and 0 bases respectively, with 9 bases between them. The CDR3 is 16 amino acids.

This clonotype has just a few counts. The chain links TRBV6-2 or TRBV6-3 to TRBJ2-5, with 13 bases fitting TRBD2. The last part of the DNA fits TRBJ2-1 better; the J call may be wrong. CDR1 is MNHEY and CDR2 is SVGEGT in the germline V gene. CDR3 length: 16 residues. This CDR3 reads CASRPRLAGGYNEQFF. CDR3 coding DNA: TGTGCCAGCAGACCCCGACTAGCGGGGGGTTACAATGAGCAGTTCTTC.

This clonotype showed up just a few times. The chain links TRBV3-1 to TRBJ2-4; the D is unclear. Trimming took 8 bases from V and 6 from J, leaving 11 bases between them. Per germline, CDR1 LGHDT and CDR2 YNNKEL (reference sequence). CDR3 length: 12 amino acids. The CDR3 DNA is TGTGCCAGCGGGGATATAGCAAACATTCAGTACTTC. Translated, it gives CASGDIANIQYF.

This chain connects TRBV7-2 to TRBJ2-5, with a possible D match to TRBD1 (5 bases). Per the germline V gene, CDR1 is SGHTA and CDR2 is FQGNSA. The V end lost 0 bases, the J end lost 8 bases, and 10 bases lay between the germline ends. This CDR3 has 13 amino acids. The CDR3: CASSLAKGNTQYF. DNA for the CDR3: TGTGCCAGCAGCTTAGCTAAGGGGAACACCCAGTACTTC.

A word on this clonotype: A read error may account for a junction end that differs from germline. The CDR3 loop is CASTTWGGEELFF. The CDR3 DNA reads TGTGCCAGCACCACCTGGGGGGGTGAAGAACTGTTTTTT. The chain recombines TRBV7-9 with TRBJ1-4, with a possible D match to TRBD1 (5 bases). The CDR3 totals 13 residues. The germline V gene has CDR1 SEHNR and CDR2 FQNEAQ (reference sequence).

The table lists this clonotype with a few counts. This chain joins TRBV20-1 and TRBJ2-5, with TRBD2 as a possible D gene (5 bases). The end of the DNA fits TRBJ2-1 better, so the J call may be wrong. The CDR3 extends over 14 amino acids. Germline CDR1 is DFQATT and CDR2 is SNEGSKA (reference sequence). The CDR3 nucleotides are TGCAGTGCTACCCCCCCGGGGAGAACGGGTGAGCAGTTCTTC. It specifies CSATPPGRTGEQFF.

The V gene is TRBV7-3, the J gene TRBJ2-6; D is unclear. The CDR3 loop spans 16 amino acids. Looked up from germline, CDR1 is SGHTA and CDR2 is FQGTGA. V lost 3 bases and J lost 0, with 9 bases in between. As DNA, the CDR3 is TGTGCCAGCAGCTTCAACGGTGACTCTGGGGCCAACGTCCTGACTTTC. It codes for CASSFNGDSGANVLTF.

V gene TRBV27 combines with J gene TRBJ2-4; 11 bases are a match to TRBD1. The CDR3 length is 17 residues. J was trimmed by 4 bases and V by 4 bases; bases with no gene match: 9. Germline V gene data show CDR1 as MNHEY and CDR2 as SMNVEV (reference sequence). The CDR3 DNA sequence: TGTGCCAGCAGTTCGGCGGACAGGGGGCTTAGGAAAAACATTCAGTACTTC. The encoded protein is CASSSADRGLRKNIQYF.

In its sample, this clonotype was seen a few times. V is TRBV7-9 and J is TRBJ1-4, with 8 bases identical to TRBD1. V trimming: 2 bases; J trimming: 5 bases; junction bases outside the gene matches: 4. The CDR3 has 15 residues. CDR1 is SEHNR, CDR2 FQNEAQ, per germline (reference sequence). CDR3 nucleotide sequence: TGTGCCAGCAGCTTAAGGACAGGGCAAAATGAAAAACTGTTTTTT. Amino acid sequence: CASSLRTGQNEKLFF.

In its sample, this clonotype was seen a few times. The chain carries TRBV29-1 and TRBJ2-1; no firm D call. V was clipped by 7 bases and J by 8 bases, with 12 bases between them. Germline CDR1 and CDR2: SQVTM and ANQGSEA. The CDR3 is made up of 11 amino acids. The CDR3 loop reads CSEESSDEQFF. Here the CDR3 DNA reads TGCAGCGAGGAGTCTAGTGATGAGCAGTTCTTC.

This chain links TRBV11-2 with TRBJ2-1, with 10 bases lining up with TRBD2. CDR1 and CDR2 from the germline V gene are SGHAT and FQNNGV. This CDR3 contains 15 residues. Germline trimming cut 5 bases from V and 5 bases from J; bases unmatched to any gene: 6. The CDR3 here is CASSVLAGGHNEQFF. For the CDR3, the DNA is TGTGCCAGCAGCGTTTTAGCGGGGGGACACAATGAGCAGTTCTTC.

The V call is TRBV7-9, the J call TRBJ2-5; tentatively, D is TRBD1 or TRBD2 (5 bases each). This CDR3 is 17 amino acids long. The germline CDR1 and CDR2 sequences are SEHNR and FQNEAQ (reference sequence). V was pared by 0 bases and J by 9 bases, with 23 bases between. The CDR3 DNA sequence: TGTGCCAGCAGCTTAGCCTACCTTGGGACCTCAGGACGGGCCCAGTACTTC. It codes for CASSLAYLGTSGRAQYF. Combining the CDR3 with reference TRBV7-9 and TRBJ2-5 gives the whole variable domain DTGVSQNPRHKITKRGQNVTFRCDPISEHNRLYWYRQTLGQGPEFLTYFQNEAQLEKSRLLSDRFSAERPKGSFSTLEIQRTEQGDSAMYLCASSLAYLGTSGRAQYFGPGTRLLVL.

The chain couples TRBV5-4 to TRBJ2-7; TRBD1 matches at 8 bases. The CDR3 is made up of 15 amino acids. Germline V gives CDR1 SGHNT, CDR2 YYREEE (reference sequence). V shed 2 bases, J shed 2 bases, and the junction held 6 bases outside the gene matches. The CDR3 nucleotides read TGTGCCAGCAGCTTAACCTGGACAGGGACCTACGAGCAGTACTTC. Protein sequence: CASSLTWTGTYEQYF.

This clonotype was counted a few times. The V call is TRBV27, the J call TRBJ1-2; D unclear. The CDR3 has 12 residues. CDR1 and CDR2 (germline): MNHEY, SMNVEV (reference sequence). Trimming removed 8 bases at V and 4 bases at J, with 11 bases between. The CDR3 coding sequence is TGTGCCAGCGGCCAGAGGTCCTATGGCTACACCTTC. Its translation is CASGQRSYGYTF.

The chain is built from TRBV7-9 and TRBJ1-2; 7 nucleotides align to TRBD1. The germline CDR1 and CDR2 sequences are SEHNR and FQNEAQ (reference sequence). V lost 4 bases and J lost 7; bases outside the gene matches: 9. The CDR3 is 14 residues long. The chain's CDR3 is CASSYRGWTSGYTF. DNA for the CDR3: TGTGCCAGCAGCTACAGGGGCTGGACCTCTGGCTACACCTTC.

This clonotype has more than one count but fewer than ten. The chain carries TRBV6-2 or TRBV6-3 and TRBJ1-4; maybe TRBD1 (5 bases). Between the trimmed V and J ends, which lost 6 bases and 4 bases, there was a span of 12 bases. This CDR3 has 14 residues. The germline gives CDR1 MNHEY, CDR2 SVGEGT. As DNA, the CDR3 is TGTGCCAGCAGCCCGGGACTGATTAATGAAAAACTGTTTTTT. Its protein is CASSPGLINEKLFF.

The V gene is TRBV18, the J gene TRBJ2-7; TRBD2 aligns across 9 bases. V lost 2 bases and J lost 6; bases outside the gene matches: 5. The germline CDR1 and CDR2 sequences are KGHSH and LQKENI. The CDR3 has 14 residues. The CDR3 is CASSPSAGGLEQYF. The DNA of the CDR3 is TGTGCCAGCTCACCATCGGCGGGAGGGCTCGAGCAGTACTTC.

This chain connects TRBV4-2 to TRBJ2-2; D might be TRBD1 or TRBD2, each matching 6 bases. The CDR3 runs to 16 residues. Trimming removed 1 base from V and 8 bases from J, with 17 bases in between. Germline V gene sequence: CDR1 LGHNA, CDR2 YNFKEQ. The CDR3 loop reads CASSQGPGALAGELFF. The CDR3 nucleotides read TGTGCCAGCAGCCAAGGTCCGGGGGCACTGGCGGGGGAGCTGTTTTTT.

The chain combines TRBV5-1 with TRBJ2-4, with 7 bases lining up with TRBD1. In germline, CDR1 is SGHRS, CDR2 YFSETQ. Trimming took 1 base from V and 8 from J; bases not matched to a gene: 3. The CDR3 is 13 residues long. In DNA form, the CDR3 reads TGCGCCAGCAGCTTGACCCAGGGGGACATTCAGTACTTC. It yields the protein CASSLTQGDIQYF.

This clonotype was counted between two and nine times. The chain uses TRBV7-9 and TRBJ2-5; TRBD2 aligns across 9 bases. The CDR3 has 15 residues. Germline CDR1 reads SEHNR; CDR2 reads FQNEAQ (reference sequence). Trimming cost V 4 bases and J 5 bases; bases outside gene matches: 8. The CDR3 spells CASSSAGGPWETQYF. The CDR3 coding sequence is TGTGCCAGCAGCTCGGCGGGGGGGCCCTGGGAGACCCAGTACTTC.

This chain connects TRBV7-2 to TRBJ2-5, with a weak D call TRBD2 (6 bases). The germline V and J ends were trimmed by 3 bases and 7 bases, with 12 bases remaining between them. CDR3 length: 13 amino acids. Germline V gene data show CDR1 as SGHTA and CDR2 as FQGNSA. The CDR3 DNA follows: TGTGCCAGCAGCTTGGGGAGGTTGGGGACCCAGTACTTC. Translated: CASSLGRLGTQYF.

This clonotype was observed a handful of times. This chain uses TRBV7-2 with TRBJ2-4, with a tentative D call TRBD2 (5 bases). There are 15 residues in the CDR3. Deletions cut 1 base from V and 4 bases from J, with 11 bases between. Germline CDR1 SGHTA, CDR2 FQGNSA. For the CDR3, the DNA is TGTGCCAGCAGCTTAGGGTCCCCGGGGAAAAACATTCAGTACTTC. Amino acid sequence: CASSLGSPGKNIQYF.

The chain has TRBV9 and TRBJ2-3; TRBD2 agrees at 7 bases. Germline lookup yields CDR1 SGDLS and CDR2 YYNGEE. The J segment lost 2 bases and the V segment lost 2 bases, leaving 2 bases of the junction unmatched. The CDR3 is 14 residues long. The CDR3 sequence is CASSVGLDTDTQYF. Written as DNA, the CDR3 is TGTGCCAGCAGCGTCGGACTAGACACAGATACGCAGTATTTT.